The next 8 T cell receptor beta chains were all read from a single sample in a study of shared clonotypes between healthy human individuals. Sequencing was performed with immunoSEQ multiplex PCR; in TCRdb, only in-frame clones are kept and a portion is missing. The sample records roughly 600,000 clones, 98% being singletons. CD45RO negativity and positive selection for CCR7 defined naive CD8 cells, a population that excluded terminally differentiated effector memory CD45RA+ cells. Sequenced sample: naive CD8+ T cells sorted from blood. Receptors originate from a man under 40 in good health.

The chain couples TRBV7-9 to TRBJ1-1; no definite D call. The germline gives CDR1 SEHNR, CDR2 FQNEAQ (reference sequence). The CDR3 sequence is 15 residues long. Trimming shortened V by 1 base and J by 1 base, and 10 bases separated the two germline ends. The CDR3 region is CASSLVDTENTEAFF. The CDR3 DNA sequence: TGTGCCAGCAGCTTAGTCGACACGGAGAACACTGAAGCTTTCTTT.

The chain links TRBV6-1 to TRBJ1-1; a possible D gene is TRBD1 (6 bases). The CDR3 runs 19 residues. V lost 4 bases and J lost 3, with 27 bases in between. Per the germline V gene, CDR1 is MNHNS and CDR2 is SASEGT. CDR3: CASSANFPGHRNPYTEAFF. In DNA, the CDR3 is TGTGCCAGCAGTGCTAATTTTCCGGGACACAGGAACCCTTACACTGAAGCTTTCTTT.

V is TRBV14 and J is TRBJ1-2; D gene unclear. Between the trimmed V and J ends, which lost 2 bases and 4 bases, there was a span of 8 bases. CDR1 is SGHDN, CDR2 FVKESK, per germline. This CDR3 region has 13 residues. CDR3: CASSQSGPYGYTF. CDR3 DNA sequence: TGTGCCAGCAGCCAATCGGGCCCCTATGGCTACACCTTC.

The CDR3 nucleotides read TGTGCCAGCAGCTTAAACTTACGCTACGAGCAGTACTTC. It translates to CASSLNLRYEQYF. V gene TRBV7-8 combines with J gene TRBJ2-7, with D hard to call. The CDR3 consists of 13 residues. Germline V lookup: CDR1 SGHVS, CDR2 FQNEAQ. Trimming pared 2 bases from V and 3 bases from J, leaving 8 bases between.

The DNA for the CDR3 is TGTGCCAGCAGCTACCAAATATCGCCTGAAGCTTTCTTT. Amino acids: CASSYQISPEAFF. The chain has TRBV7-9 and TRBJ1-1; no firm D call. The CDR3 has 13 amino acids. Trimming removed 4 bases at V and 6 bases at J, with 12 bases between. Germline CDR1 SEHNR, CDR2 FQNEAQ (reference sequence).

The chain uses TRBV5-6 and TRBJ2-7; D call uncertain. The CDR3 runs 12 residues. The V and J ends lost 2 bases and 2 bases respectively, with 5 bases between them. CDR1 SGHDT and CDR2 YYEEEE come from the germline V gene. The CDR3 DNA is TGTGCCAGCAGCTTTGGGACCTACGAGCAGTACTTC. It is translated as CASSFGTYEQYF. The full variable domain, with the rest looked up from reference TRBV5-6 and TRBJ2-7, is DAGVTQSPTHLIKTRGQQVTLRCSPKSGHDTVSWYQQALGQGPQFIFQYYEEEERQRGNFPDRFSGHQFPNYSSELNVNALLLGDSALYLCASSFGTYEQYFGPGTRLTVT.

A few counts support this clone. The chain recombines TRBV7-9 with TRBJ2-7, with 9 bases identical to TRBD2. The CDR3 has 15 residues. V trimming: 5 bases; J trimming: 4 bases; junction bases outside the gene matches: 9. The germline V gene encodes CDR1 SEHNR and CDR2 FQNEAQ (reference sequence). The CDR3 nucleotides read TGTGCCAGCAGCCCCCCCGCGGGAGGGAAATACGAGCAGTACTTC. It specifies CASSPPAGGKYEQYF.

This chain's CDR3 is CSVEGGAATDTQYF. The DNA for the CDR3 is TGCAGCGTTGAGGGCGGGGCTGCCACAGATACGCAGTATTTT. This rearrangement joins TRBV29-1 to TRBJ2-3, with D perhaps matching TRBD2 (6 bases). The CDR3 covers 14 residues. V lost 3 bases to trimming and J lost 2 bases, with 12 bases between them. CDR1 and CDR2 (germline): SQVTM, ANQGSEA.